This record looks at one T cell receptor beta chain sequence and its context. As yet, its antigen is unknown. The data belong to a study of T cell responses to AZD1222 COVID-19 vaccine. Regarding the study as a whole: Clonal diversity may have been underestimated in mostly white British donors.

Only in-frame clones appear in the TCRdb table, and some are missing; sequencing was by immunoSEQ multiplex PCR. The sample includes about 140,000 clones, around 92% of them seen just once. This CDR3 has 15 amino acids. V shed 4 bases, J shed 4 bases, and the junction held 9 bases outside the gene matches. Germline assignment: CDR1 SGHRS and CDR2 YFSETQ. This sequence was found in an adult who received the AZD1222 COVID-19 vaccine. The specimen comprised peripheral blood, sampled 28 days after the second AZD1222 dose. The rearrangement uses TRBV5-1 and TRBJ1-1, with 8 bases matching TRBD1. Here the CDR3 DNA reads TGCGCCAGCAGCCCGGTCACAGGGGGTATCACTGAAGCTTTCTTT. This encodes CASSPVTGGITEAFF.